This T cell receptor (beta chain) emerged from a study of cytomegalovirus exposure and HLA in healthy donors. Study as a whole: HLA-typed donors contributed 65 million to 85 million unique TCRs, which were held in an early data release.

Comments on this clone: As yet, its antigen is unknown.

Study conclusions and caveats: For TCR beta chains, V- and J-gene trimming was later linked to a missense DCLRE1C variant. The authors judged a highly shared variant cluster likely a sequencing artifact. Several of the most significant clusters appeared, in a later analysis, to be linked to common viral pathogens.

Germline-derived CDR1 and CDR2 are LNHDA and SQIVND (reference sequence). Trimming cost V 5 bases and J 4 bases; bases outside gene matches: 10. The CDR3 runs to 15 residues. In the PCR, 60 Vbeta and 13 Jbeta primers were used. This table comes from immunoSEQ multiplex PCR, and its TCRdb copy is limited to in-frame clones, with some not included. The table has some 90,000 clones, 81% seen once; the top ten hold around 4.2%. The chain is built from TRBV19 and TRBJ1-1; 7 nucleotides agree with TRBD1. The sequence was obtained from a woman in her seventies in good health and CMV-seropositive. The material sequenced was PBMCs. The CDR3 DNA is TGTGCCAGTAGTCCGGCGGGACAGATTTCCACTGAAGCTTTCTTT. This translates into CASSPAGQISTEAFF.